Each of the 18 T cell receptor beta chains below was sequenced from the same sample in a study of neurological immune-mediated disorders. TCRdb itself ran the 5' RACE reads through MiXCR, one entry per CDR3 protein. The table lists more than 40,000 distinct CDR3 sequences, roughly 14% of them singletons. Sequenced: CD4+ T cells from blood. Receptor source: an older woman with HTLV-1-associated myelopathy (HAM/TSP).

This clonotype was recorded at least ten times. The V gene is TRBV11-2, the J gene TRBJ2-5; D may be TRBD1 or TRBD2 (5 bases each). Trimming stripped 5 bases from V and 0 bases from J, with 10 bases between. CDR1 is SGHAT, CDR2 FQNNGV, per germline. The CDR3 is 14 amino acids. The CDR3 DNA reads as TGTGCCAGCAGCCCGGGGACCAACCAAGAGACCCAGTACTTC. Its protein is CASSPGTNQETQYF.

The V and J genes are TRBV5-6 and TRBJ2-3; the D gene is possibly TRBD1 (7 bases). CDR3 size: 18 residues. The germline gives CDR1 SGHDT, CDR2 YYEEEE. With 3 bases removed from V and 0 bases from J, the gap between germline ends came to 20 bases. The DNA of the CDR3 is TGTGCCAGCAGCTACGGGAATAGCAGGGGGGTGAGCACAGATACGCAGTATTTT. Translation gives CASSYGNSRGVSTDTQYF.

This clonotype has at least ten counts. J is TRBJ2-6 and V is TRBV5-6; TRBD1 matches at 9 bases. The V gene end was trimmed by 4 bases and the J gene end by 0 bases; junction bases not matched to a gene: 8. Germline assignment: CDR1 SGHDT and CDR2 YYEEEE. The CDR3 is 18 residues long. The CDR3 DNA is TGTGCCAGCAGCCGCGGGGACAGGGTAGACTCTGGGGCCAACGTCCTGACTTTC. This translates into CASSRGDRVDSGANVLTF.

This clonotype appeared many times. V gene TRBV7-9 combines with J gene TRBJ1-2; a possible D gene is TRBD1 (6 bases). This CDR3 spans 15 amino acids. Trimming stripped 3 bases from V and 4 bases from J, with 15 bases between. Looked up from germline, CDR1 is SEHNR and CDR2 is FQNEAQ (reference sequence). The CDR3 region is CASSFPVEQGYGYTF. The CDR3 nucleotides read TGTGCCAGCAGCTTCCCGGTTGAACAGGGCTATGGCTACACCTTC.

This clonotype came up many times. The chain carries TRBV5-1 and TRBJ1-1, with D unresolved. Looked up from germline, CDR1 is SGHRS and CDR2 is YFSETQ. This CDR3 region has 16 residues. Trimming removed 0 bases from V and 3 bases from J, with 15 bases in between. DNA for the CDR3: TGCGCCAGCAGCTTGGTGGAGGGAGGAGGTGACACTGAAGCTTTCTTT. It translates to CASSLVEGGGDTEAFF. The variable domain in full, completed from reference TRBV5-1 and TRBJ1-1, reads KAGVTQTPRYLIKTRGQQVTLSCSPISGHRSVSWYQQTPGQGLQFLFEYFSETQRNKGNFPGRFSGRQFSNSRSEMNVSTLELGDSALYLCASSLVEGGGDTEAFFGQGTRLTVV.

This clonotype has at least ten counts. V gene TRBV20-1 combines with J gene TRBJ1-1; D is undetermined. Trimming pared 4 bases from V and 1 base from J, leaving 10 bases between. CDR3 length: 13 residues. The germline V gene has CDR1 DFQATT and CDR2 SNEGSKA (reference sequence). CDR3 DNA: TGCAGTGCTACCACCACTCAGAACACTGAAGCTTTCTTT. Translation gives CSATTTQNTEAFF.

The CDR3 region is CSARDGGLNNEQFF. Here the CDR3 DNA reads TGCAGTGCTAGAGATGGGGGGCTCAACAATGAGCAGTTCTTC. V and J are TRBV20-1 and TRBJ2-1; D may match TRBD1 or TRBD2 (6 bases each). Trimming cost V 0 bases and J 5 bases, with 11 bases left between them. The CDR3 length is 14 residues. The V gene's germline CDR1 is DFQATT and CDR2 SNEGSKA (reference sequence).

This clonotype occurred many times. The rearrangement joins TRBV19 to TRBJ1-5; D may be TRBD1 (5 bases). This CDR3 has 14 residues. V dropped 7 bases and J dropped 6 bases, with 16 bases sitting between them. From germline, CDR1 is LNHDA and CDR2 SQIVND (reference sequence). CDR3: CASTPGVDSQPQHF. The CDR3 bases are TGTGCCAGTACCCCGGGGGTGGACTCTCAGCCCCAGCATTTT.

This sequence joins TRBV10-3 and TRBJ1-3; D call uncertain. The CDR3 has 16 residues. V shed 3 bases and J shed 0 bases, with 12 bases lying between them. Germline CDR1 reads ENHRY; CDR2 reads SYGVKD. CDR3 amino acids: CAISELGFCSGNTIYF. CDR3 coding DNA: TGTGCCATCAGTGAATTGGGGTTCTGCTCTGGAAACACCATATATTTT.

This clonotype has at least ten counts. The chain is built from TRBV5-1 and TRBJ2-3; possible D gene TRBD2, 6 bases. This CDR3 contains 14 residues. V gave up 5 bases and J gave up 0 bases, with 10 bases separating them. The V gene's germline CDR1 is SGHRS and CDR2 YFSETQ. This chain's CDR3 is CASSDGGSTDTQYF. The CDR3 region has the DNA TGCGCCAGCAGTGACGGGGGAAGCACAGATACGCAGTATTTT.

The V gene is TRBV20-1, the J gene TRBJ2-2; tentative D call: TRBD2 (5 bases). Germline V gene data show CDR1 as DFQATT and CDR2 as SNEGSKA (reference sequence). The CDR3 runs 14 residues. The V end lost 1 base, the J end lost 0 bases, and 6 bases lay between the germline ends. The chain's CDR3 is CSARGTSNTGELFF. The CDR3 DNA sequence: TGCAGTGCTAGAGGGACTTCGAACACCGGGGAGCTGTTTTTT.

This clonotype was seen many times. The V call is TRBV7-9, the J call TRBJ1-1; D might be TRBD1 (6 bases). The ends were cut back, 5 bases at V and 4 bases at J, with 11 bases in the middle. There are 13 residues in the CDR3. Germline V lookup: CDR1 SEHNR, CDR2 FQNEAQ (reference sequence). CDR3 sequence reads: CASSQSQGTEAFF. In DNA, the CDR3 is TGTGCCAGCAGCCAGTCACAGGGCACTGAAGCTTTCTTT.

This clonotype was counted at least ten times. The V and J genes are TRBV5-1 and TRBJ1-3; D unclear. CDR3 length: 16 amino acids. Trimming shortened V by 1 base and J by 0 bases, and 11 bases separated the two germline ends. Germline CDR1 is SGHRS and CDR2 is YFSETQ. The DNA of the CDR3 is TGCGCCAGCAGCTTGAACAGCCTCTCCTCTGGAAACACCATATATTTT. As protein: CASSLNSLSSGNTIYF.

In this sample, this clonotype turned up many times. This chain joins TRBV5-1 and TRBJ2-1; TRBD2 aligns across 7 bases. V dropped 4 bases and J dropped 2; count of bases not matched to a gene: 12. The CDR3 is made up of 17 amino acids. Germline V gives CDR1 SGHRS, CDR2 YFSETQ. The CDR3 coding sequence is TGCGCCAGCAGCCCGAACCCCGGGACTACACCCTACAATGAGCAGTTCTTC. Translating it yields CASSPNPGTTPYNEQFF.

This clonotype was counted at least ten times. The V call is TRBV7-3, the J call TRBJ2-7, with TRBD1 identical over 8 bases. CDR3 size: 13 residues. Germline assignment: CDR1 SGHTA and CDR2 FQGTGA. J was trimmed by 5 bases and V by 3 bases; bases with no gene match: 3. CDR3 sequence (DNA): TGTGCCAGCAGCTTCGACAGGGGAAACGAGCAGTACTTC. It is translated as CASSFDRGNEQYF.

This clonotype was seen repeatedly, ten times or more. This chain uses TRBV20-1 with TRBJ2-5; TRBD2 is a possible D gene (6 bases). The CDR3 length is 16 residues. The germline V gene encodes CDR1 DFQATT and CDR2 SNEGSKA (reference sequence). V gave up 0 bases and J gave up 0 bases, with 14 bases separating them. The CDR3 DNA sequence: TGCAGTGCTAGAGATTTCTTAGCGGCGTACCAAGAGACCCAGTACTTC. Its protein is CSARDFLAAYQETQYF.

This clonotype was counted at least ten times. The V call is TRBV7-2, the J call TRBJ2-1; 8 bases are shared with TRBD1. V lost 5 bases to trimming and J lost 3 bases; unmatched junction nucleotides: 6. CDR3 length: 15 residues. Germline V CDR1 and CDR2: SGHTA, FQGNSA. DNA for the CDR3: TGTGCCAGCAGCGACCGGGACAGGTTCTACAATGAGCAGTTCTTC. Translation: CASSDRDRFYNEQFF.

This clonotype came up many times. DNA of the CDR3: TGTGCCAGCACCATCCTAGACCGAAGACCGAACACCGGGGAGCTGTTTTTT. This translates into CASTILDRRPNTGELFF. The chain recombines TRBV3-1 with TRBJ2-2; no clear D gene. With 7 bases removed from V and 0 bases from J, the gap between germline ends came to 18 bases. Germline loops: CDR1 LGHDT, CDR2 YNNKEL (reference sequence). CDR3 length: 17 residues.